Listed below are T cell receptor beta chains from one sample, sequenced in a study of identical twins. One entry per CDR3 protein, called by TCRdb with MiXCR from the 5' RACE reads. The profile covers around 250,000 distinct CDR3 sequences, with 6.5% appearing a single time and roughly 14% taken by the ten largest. The same data also went into a second study, on T cells expressing NK-cell markers.

Material: CD8+ T cells sorted from blood. These receptors originate from a woman under 30 in good health. Both conserved end residues are trimmed from each CDR3.

V gene	J gene	CDR3 protein
TRBV19	TRBJ1-1	ASIPSGDTEAF
TRBV6-5	TRBJ2-2	ASGGGGELF
TRBV11-2	TRBJ2-7	ASSLEAVEQY
TRBV11-2	TRBJ2-6	ASSPEWSGANVLT
TRBV6-1	TRBJ2-5	ASSTPREVAETQY
TRBV3-1	TRBJ1-2	ASSQVADYYGYT
TRBV4-1	TRBJ1-1	ASSTLPGARTEAF
TRBV27	TRBJ2-2	ASSPRVGGELF
TRBV7-8	TRBJ2-1	ASSLAREGRGDNEQF
TRBV11-3	TRBJ2-1	ASSSRTAYNEQF
TRBV13	TRBJ2-7	ASSFETTQVYEQY
TRBV5-1	TRBJ2-3	ASSLSSLASGIQTQY
TRBV5-1	TRBJ2-5	ASGPAREGETQY
TRBV12-3/TRBV12-4	TRBJ1-1	ASSSPTGCVDTEAF
TRBV12-3/TRBV12-4	TRBJ2-1	ASSSLLGLAGGITYNEQF
TRBV12-3/TRBV12-4	TRBJ2-7	ASSLGLAAGEQY
TRBV29-1	TRBJ1-2	SVESRGAYGYT
TRBV4-3	TRBJ2-7	ASSQPSGRASEQY
TRBV5-1	TRBJ1-1	ASSLAVNTEAF
TRBV6-2/TRBV6-3	TRBJ2-7	ASSYSDSSYEQY